This TCR beta chain is drawn from a study of quantifying T cell responses using KT2 cells. Across the study: TCR alpha and beta constant-region primers primed reverse transcription of RNA. Under optimum conditions, T4 ligation efficiency was estimated at more than 8.5%.

A single-stranded UMI oligo with SP2 sequence was ligated to cDNA 3' ends. First-round PCR used 4 cycles and beta primers RC1.1 and RC1.2 covering TRBC1 and TRBC2. One entry per CDR3 protein, called by TCRdb with MiXCR from the UMI-ligation and nested PCR reads. This repertoire shows 39,000 or so distinct CDR3 sequences, over 15% found once; its top ten account for around two fifths. This clonotype was observed a handful of times. KT2 cells were mixed with fixed PBMC numbers at varying ratios. Germline V gene lookup returns CDR1 SNHLY and CDR2 FYNNEI. Trimming cost V 5 bases and J 3 bases, with 17 bases left between them. This CDR3 has 15 residues.

The chain is built from TRBV2 and TRBJ2-7, with D perhaps matching TRBD2 (5 bases). This clonotype was sampled from a human donor. Sequenced: PBMCs spiked with cells of the T cell clone KT2. The CDR3 DNA reads as TGTGCCAGCAGTCTCTACGCGGGTTTGGACTACGAGCAGTACTTC. Residues: CASSLYAGLDYEQYF.